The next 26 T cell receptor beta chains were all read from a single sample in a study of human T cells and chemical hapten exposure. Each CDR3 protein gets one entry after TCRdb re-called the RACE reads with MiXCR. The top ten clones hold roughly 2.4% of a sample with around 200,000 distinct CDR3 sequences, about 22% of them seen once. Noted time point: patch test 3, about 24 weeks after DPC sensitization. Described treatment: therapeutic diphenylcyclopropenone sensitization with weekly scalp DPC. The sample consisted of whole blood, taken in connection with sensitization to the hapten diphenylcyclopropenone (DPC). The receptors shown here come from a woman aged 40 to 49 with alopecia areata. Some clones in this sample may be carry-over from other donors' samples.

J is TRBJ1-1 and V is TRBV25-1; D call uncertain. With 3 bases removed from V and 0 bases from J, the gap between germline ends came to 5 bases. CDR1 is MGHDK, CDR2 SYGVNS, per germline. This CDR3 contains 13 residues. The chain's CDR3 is CASSDSVNTEAFF. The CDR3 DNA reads TGTGCCAGCAGTGATTCGGTGAACACTGAAGCTTTCTTT.

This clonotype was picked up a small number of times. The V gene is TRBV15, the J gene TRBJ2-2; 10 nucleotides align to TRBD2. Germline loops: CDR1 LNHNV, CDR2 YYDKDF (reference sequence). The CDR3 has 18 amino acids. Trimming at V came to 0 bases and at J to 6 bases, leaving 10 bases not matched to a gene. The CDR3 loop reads CATSRDGRLAGEAGELFF. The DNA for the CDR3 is TGTGCCACCAGCAGAGATGGTCGTCTAGCGGGAGAGGCCGGGGAGCTGTTTTTT.

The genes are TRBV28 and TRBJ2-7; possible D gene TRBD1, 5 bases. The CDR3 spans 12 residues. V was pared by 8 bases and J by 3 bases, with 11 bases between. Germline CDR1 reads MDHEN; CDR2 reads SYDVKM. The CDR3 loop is CASATVYYEQYF. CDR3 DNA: TGTGCCAGCGCGACAGTTTACTACGAGCAGTACTTC.

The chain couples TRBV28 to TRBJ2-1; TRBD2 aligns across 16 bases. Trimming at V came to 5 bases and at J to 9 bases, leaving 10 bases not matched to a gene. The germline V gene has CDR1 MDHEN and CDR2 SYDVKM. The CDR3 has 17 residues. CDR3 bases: TGTGCCAGCAGTCCTCAGGGACTAGCGGGAGGGAAGGGTGAGCAGTTCTTC. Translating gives CASSPQGLAGGKGEQFF.

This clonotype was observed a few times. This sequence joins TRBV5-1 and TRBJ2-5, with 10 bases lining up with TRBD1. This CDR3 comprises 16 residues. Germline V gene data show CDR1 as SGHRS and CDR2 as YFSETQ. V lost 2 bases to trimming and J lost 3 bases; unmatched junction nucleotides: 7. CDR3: CASSLQPTGGEETQYF. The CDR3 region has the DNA TGCGCCAGCAGCTTACAACCGACAGGGGGCGAAGAGACCCAGTACTTC.

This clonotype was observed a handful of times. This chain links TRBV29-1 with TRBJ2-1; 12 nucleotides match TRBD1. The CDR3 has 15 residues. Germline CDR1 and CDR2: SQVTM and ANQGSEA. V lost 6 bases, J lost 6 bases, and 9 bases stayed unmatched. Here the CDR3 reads CSVDTGTGGFNEQFF. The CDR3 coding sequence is TGCAGCGTGGACACCGGGACAGGGGGCTTCAATGAGCAGTTCTTC.

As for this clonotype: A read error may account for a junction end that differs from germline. CDR3 residues: CSAKGAGANVLNF. The CDR3 coding sequence is TGCAGCGCCAAGGGAGCCGGGGCCAACGTCCTGAATTTC. V usage is TRBV29-1 and J usage is TRBJ2-6; D is possibly TRBD1 or TRBD2 (5 bases each). The V gene's germline CDR1 is SQVTM and CDR2 ANQGSEA. The CDR3 has 13 amino acids.

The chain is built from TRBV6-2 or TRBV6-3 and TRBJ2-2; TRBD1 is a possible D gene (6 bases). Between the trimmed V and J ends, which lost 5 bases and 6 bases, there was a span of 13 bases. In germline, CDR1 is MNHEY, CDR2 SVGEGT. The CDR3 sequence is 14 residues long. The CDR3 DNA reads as TGTGCCAGCAGTCCCCAACAGGGTCCCGGGGAGCTGTTTTTT. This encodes CASSPQQGPGELFF.

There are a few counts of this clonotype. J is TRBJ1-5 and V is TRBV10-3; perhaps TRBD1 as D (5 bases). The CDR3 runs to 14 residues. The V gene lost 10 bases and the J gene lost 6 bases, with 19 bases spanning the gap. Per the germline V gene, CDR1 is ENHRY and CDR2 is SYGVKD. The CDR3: CATTGGLYGQPQHF. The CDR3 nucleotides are TGTGCCACCACCGGGGGACTTTATGGTCAGCCCCAGCATTTT.

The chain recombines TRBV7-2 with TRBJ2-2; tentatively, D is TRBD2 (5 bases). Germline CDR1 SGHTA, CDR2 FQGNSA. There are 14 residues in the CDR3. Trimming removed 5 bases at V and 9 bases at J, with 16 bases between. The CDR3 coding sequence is TGTGCCAGCAGCCCTCGACACCCGGGGAGGGAGCTGTTTTTT. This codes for CASSPRHPGRELFF.

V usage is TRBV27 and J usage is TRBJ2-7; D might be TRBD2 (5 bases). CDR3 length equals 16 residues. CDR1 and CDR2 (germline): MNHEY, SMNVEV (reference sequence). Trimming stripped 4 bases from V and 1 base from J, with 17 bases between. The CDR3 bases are TGTGCCAGCAGTTCACGCCCCGGACTGATGTCCTACGAGCAGTACTTC. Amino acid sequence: CASSSRPGLMSYEQYF.

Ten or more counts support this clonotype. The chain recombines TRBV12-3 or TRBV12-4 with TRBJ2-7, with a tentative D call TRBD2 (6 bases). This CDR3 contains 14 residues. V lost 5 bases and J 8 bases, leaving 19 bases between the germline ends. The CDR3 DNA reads TGTGCCAGCAGTCCGGGGCGGGAATTGTCCAAGCAGTACTTC. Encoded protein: CASSPGRELSKQYF.

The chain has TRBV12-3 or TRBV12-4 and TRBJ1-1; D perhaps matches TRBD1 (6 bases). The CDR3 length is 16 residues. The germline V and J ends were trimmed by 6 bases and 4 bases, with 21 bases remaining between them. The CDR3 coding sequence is TGTGCCAGCAGCTCACGGGTCAGGGGCGAGGGCACTGAAGCTTTCTTT. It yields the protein CASSSRVRGEGTEAFF.

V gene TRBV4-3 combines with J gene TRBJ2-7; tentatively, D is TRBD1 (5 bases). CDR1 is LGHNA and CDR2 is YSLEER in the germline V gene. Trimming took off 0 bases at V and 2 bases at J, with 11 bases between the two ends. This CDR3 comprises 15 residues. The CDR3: CASSQDLTGTYEQYF. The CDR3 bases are TGCGCCAGCAGCCAAGATCTTACAGGAACCTACGAGCAGTACTTC.

CDR3: CASRSTVSHEQYF. The CDR3 nucleotides are TGTGCCAGCAGATCGACAGTTTCCCACGAGCAGTACTTC. The chain employs TRBV27 and TRBJ2-7; D possibly corresponds to TRBD1 (5 bases). From germline, CDR1 is MNHEY and CDR2 SMNVEV (reference sequence). CDR3 length: 13 residues. Trimming pared 6 bases from V and 5 bases from J, leaving 14 bases between.

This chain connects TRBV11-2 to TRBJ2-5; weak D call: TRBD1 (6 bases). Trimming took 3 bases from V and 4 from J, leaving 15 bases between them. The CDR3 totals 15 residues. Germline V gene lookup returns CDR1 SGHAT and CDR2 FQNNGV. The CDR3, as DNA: TGTGCCAGCAGCTTGGATCAGGGGAGAGGAGAGACCCAGTACTTC. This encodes CASSLDQGRGETQYF.

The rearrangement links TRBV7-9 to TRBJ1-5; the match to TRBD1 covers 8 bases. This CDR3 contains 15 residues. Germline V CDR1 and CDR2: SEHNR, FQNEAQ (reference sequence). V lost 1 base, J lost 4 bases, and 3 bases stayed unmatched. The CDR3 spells CASSLGGQDNQPQHF. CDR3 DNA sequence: TGTGCCAGCAGCTTAGGGGGACAGGATAATCAGCCCCAGCATTTT.

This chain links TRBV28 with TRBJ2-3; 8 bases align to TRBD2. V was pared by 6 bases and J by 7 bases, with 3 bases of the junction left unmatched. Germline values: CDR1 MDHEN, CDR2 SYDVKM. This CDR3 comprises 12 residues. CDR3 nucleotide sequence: TGTGCCAGCAGGAGCGGGAGTAATACGCAGTATTTT. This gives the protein CASRSGSNTQYF.

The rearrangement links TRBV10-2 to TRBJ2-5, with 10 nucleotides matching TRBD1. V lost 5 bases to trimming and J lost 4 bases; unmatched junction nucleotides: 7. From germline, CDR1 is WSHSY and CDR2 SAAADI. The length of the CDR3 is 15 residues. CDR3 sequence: CASSLAGTGAETQYF. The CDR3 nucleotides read TGCGCCAGCAGTTTAGCTGGGACAGGGGCAGAGACCCAGTACTTC.

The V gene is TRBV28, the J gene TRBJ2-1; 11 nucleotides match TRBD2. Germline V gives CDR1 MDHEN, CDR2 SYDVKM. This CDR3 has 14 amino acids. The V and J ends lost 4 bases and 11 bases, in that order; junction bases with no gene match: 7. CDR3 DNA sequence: TGTGCCAGCAGTTCCCAGGGACTAGCGGATCAGCAGTTCTTC. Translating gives CASSSQGLADQQFF.

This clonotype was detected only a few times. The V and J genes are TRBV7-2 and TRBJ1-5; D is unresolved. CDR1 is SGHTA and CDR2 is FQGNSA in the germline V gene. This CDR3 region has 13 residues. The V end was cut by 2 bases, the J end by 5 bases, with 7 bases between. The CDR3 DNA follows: TGTGCCAGCAGCTTACACGGGGATCAGCCCCAGCATTTT. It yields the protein CASSLHGDQPQHF. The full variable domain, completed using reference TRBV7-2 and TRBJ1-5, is GAGVSQSPSNKVTEKGKDVELRCDPISGHTALYWYRQSLGQGLEFLIYFQGNSAPDKSGLPSDRFSAERTGGSVSTLTIQRTQQEDSAVYLCASSLHGDQPQHFGDGTRLSIL.

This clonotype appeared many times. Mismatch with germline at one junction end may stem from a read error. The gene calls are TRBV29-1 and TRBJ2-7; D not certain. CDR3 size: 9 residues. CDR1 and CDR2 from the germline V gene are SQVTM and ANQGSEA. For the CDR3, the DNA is TGCAGCGTTGAGCAAGACCGACTCTTC. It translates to CSVEQDRLF.

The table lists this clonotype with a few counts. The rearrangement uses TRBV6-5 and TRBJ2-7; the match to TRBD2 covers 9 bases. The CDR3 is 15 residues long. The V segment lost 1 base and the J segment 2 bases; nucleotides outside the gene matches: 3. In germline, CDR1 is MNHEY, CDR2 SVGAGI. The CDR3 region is CASSYFSGRPYEQYF. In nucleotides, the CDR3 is TGTGCCAGCAGTTACTTTAGCGGGAGACCCTACGAGCAGTACTTC.

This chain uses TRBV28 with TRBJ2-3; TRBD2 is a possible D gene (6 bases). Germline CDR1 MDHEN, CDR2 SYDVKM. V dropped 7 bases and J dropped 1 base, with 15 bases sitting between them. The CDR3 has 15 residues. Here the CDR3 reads CASNGPGGGTDTQYF. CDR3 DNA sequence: TGTGCCAGCAATGGCCCCGGAGGGGGCACAGATACGCAGTATTTT.

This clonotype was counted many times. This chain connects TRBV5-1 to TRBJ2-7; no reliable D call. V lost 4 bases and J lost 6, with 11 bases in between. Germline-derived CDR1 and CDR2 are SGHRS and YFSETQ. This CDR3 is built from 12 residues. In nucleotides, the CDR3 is TGCGCCAGCAGCCCGGTCCCTGGCGAGCAGTACTTC. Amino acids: CASSPVPGEQYF.

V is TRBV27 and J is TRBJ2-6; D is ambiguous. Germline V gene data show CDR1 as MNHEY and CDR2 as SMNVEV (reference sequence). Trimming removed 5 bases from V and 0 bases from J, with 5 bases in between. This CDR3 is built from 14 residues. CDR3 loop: CASSAPSGANVLTF. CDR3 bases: TGTGCCAGCAGTGCCCCCTCTGGGGCCAACGTCCTGACTTTC.